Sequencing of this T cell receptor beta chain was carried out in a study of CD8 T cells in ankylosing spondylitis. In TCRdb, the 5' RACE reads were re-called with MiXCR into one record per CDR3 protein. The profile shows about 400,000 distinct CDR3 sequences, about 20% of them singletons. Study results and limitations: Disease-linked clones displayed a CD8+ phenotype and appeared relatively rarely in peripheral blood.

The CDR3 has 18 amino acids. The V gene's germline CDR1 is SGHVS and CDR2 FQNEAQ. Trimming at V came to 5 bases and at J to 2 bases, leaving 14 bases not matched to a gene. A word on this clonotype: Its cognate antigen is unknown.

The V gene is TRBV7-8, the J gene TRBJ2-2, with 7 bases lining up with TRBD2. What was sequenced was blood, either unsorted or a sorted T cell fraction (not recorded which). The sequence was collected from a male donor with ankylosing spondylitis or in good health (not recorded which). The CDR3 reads CASSALEAGLLNTGELFF. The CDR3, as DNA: TGTGCCAGCAGCGCACTCGAAGCGGGACTTCTAAACACCGGGGAGCTGTTTTTT.